The subject of this entry is one T cell receptor beta chain. TCRdb's copy holds only in-frame clones and misses some; the assay was immunoSEQ multiplex PCR. The data contain roughly 64,000 clones, around 96% of them singletons. The sample comes from a study of T cell changes during pregnancy in multiple sclerosis. V lost 2 bases to trimming and J lost 7 bases; unmatched junction nucleotides: 6. The germline CDR1 and CDR2 sequences are SEHNR and FQNEAQ (reference sequence). CDR3 length: 15 amino acids. V gene TRBV7-9 combines with J gene TRBJ2-1; 9 bases fit TRBD2. This TCR came from a female donor with multiple sclerosis, enrolled in a pregnancy study. The sequenced sample was CD8+ T cells from peripheral blood mononuclear cells, obtained after pregnancy. CDR3 sequence (DNA): TGTGCCAGCAGCTTAAAAGCGGGAGGTCTGAATGAGCAGTTCTTC. Protein product: CASSLKAGGLNEQFF.